This T cell receptor beta chain was recorded in a study of blood T cells in healthy people across ages. The study, taken as a whole, reports: The study found more naive CD4+ cells and higher diversity in long-lived than aged donors.

This clonotype came up a few times. What it binds is unknown. A junction end diverges from the germline sequence, so it may reflect a read error. For the second PCR, which ran for about 7 to 12 cycles, a sample-barcoded 5' primer and a J-beta primer mix were used. The template-switch adaptor was a 5' adaptor with 12 random nucleotides. It tagged each cDNA molecule. TCRdb reprocessed the 5' RACE reads with MiXCR, giving one entry per CDR3 protein. The sample carries 630,000 or so distinct CDR3 sequences, roughly 32% recorded once. Per the germline V gene, CDR1 is SGHDT and CDR2 is YYEEEE. CDR3 length: 16 amino acids.

The sequenced sample was blood. V is TRBV5-6 and J is TRBJ2-1, with a tentative D call TRBD1 (6 bases). The TCR was taken from a woman aged 80 or over in good health. DNA of the CDR3: TGTGCCAGCAGCTTCAAGGGACAACTCTCCTACAATGAGCGGTTCTTC. The encoded protein is CASSFKGQLSYNERFF. The variable domain in full, completed from reference TRBV5-6 and TRBJ2-1, reads DAGVTQSPTHLIKTRGQQVTLRCSPKSGHDTVSWYQQALGQGPQFIFQYYEEEERQRGNFPDRFSGHQFPNYSSELNVNALLLGDSALYLCASSFKGQLSYNERFFGPGTRLTVL.